One sample yielded the 10 T cell receptor beta chains listed below, sequenced in a study of PD-1 blockade in classical Hodgkin lymphoma. All patients experienced relapse after autologous stem cell transplantation, and brentuximab vedotin exposure was variable. The assay was immunoSEQ multiplex PCR, and TCRdb's table has in-frame clones only and misses some. In the table there are 55,000 to 65,000 clones, around 87% of which are singletons. Sequenced material: peripheral blood mononuclear cells (PBMCs), taken at baseline. Receptors originate from a human donor with classical Hodgkin lymphoma.

The chain carries TRBV5-1 and TRBJ1-2; D gene uncertain. Germline V gives CDR1 SGHRS, CDR2 YFSETQ. V was shortened by 0 bases and J by 2 bases, with 8 bases between the two germline ends. This CDR3 spans 14 amino acids. CDR3 nucleotides: TGCGCCAGCAGCTTGGATGGGGTAAACTATGGCTACACCTTC. Encoded protein: CASSLDGVNYGYTF.

The J gene is TRBJ2-7, the V gene TRBV6-1; D remains ambiguous. Per the germline V gene, CDR1 is MNHNS and CDR2 is SASEGT. Trimming removed 5 bases at V and 0 bases at J, with 8 bases between. This CDR3 spans 13 amino acids. CDR3: CASSKEHSYEQYF. DNA for the CDR3: TGTGCCAGCAGTAAGGAGCACTCCTACGAGCAGTACTTC.

The V and J genes are TRBV28 and TRBJ1-2, with TRBD1 matching 9 bases. CDR3 length equals 14 residues. CDR1 is MDHEN and CDR2 is SYDVKM in the germline V gene. With V trimmed by 5 bases and J by 5 bases, 6 bases remained unmatched. The CDR3 sequence is CASSNTGTGYGYTF. Here the CDR3 DNA reads TGTGCCAGCAGTAATACCGGGACAGGGTATGGCTACACCTTC.

The V and J genes are TRBV10-2 and TRBJ2-3, with D possibly TRBD2 on 5 matching bases. Germline CDR1 is WSHSY and CDR2 is SAAADI. Trimming shortened V by 6 bases and J by 4 bases, and 11 bases separated the two germline ends. The CDR3 length is 13 residues. The CDR3 loop reads CASSVLLADTQYF. The CDR3 DNA reads as TGCGCCAGCAGCGTCCTACTAGCAGATACGCAGTATTTT.

This chain links TRBV5-1 with TRBJ2-5; the D is unclear. V lost 5 bases and J 0 bases, leaving 11 bases between the germline ends. The CDR3 is 14 residues long. Germline V CDR1 and CDR2: SGHRS, YFSETQ. The CDR3 region is CASSWTVHQETQYF. CDR3 sequence (DNA): TGCGCCAGCAGTTGGACGGTGCACCAAGAGACCCAGTACTTC.

The chain carries TRBV6-1 and TRBJ1-1; D is uncertain. The V gene's germline CDR1 is MNHNS and CDR2 SASEGT. V gave up 2 bases and J gave up 7 bases, with 14 bases separating them. CDR3 length: 14 amino acids. The CDR3 here is CASSEFRSAGEAFF. DNA for the CDR3: TGTGCCAGCAGTGAATTTCGCTCGGCAGGTGAAGCTTTCTTT.

This chain links TRBV29-1 with TRBJ2-5, with D maybe TRBD2 (6 bases). Germline CDR1 and CDR2: SQVTM and ANQGSEA. V lost 4 bases to trimming and J lost 4 bases, with 10 bases between them. This CDR3 is built from 12 residues. The CDR3 DNA is TGCAGCGTTGGGCGGGGCGCAGAGACCCAGTACTTC. Protein product: CSVGRGAETQYF.

The V gene is TRBV4-1, the J gene TRBJ1-1, with D perhaps TRBD1 (6 bases). Trimming stripped 4 bases from V and 2 bases from J, with 11 bases between. Germline V gives CDR1 MGHRA, CDR2 YSYEKL. CDR3 length: 14 amino acids. CDR3 protein: CASSPGDINTEAFF. CDR3 DNA sequence: TGCGCCAGCAGCCCAGGGGACATAAACACTGAAGCTTTCTTT.

Here the CDR3 reads CATSRRLADTGELFF. In DNA form, the CDR3 reads TGTGCCACCAGCAGACGACTAGCGGACACCGGGGAGCTGTTTTTT. The chain joins TRBV15 to TRBJ2-2; 9 bases line up with TRBD2. J gave up 3 bases and V 2 bases, and 1 base lay outside the gene matches. Germline CDR1 reads LNHNV; CDR2 reads YYDKDF (reference sequence). This CDR3 region has 15 residues.

The chain joins TRBV7-8 to TRBJ1-1, with 8 bases aligning to TRBD1. V gave up 5 bases and J gave up 0 bases; unmatched junction bases: 14. The germline V gene has CDR1 SGHVS and CDR2 FQNEAQ. The CDR3 extends over 18 amino acids. The CDR3 coding sequence is TGTGCCAGCAGCGCAATACCGGGACAGGCGACAATGAACACTGAAGCTTTCTTT. Protein product: CASSAIPGQATMNTEAFF.